This note documents a single TCR beta chain sequence. Its antigen is still unknown. Base qualities were left out, and no much larger clone turns up one base away. The sample belongs to a study of control samples from healthy donors and cancer patients (TCRdb year 2020). V and J are truncated by 3 bases and 0 bases respectively, leaving an intervening sequence of 10 bases. The CDR3 starts with the cysteine, ends with the phenylalanine, and has 15 residues. The read is trimmed to its CDR3 DNA, 45 bases read in frame from base 1. The germline V gene (reference sequence) supplies CDR1 MNHEY and CDR2 SMNVEV. The method was the immunoSEQ multiplex PCR assay. TCRdb holds this immuneACCESS table with in-frame rearrangements only. Some clones are missing; in checked studies, unresolved V genes explain under half, and the rest has no known cause. Within this sample are 50,000 or so clones, with over 90% of them counted one time only. Around 22% of the sample goes to the ten largest clones.

The sequence is built from TRBV27 and TRBJ2-3; the D region is possibly TRBD1 or TRBD2, each matching across 5 bases. The material sequenced was PBMCs. This TCR came from a woman in her 50s with head and neck cancer. The DNA sequence is as follows: TGTGCCAGCAGTTTTGAGGGGCGAAGCACAGATACGCAGTATTTT. Translated, this gives CASSFEGRSTDTQYF.